The next 20 T cell receptor beta chains were all read from a single sample in a study of blood T cell repertoires in COVID-19. The method was immunoSEQ multiplex PCR; TCRdb's version includes in-frame clones alone and lacks a portion of them. The sample yields a few hundred thousand clones, approximately 91% seen once. The sample taken for sequencing was peripheral blood. All receptors come from a woman aged 25 to 39 with COVID-19, enrolled during active disease.

The sample holds a few counts of this clone. The V call is TRBV19, the J call TRBJ1-2, with TRBD1 identical over 7 bases. The CDR3 extends over 13 amino acids. Germline CDR1 reads LNHDA; CDR2 reads SQIVND (reference sequence). Trimming removed 7 bases from V and 5 bases from J; junction bases left unmatched: 7. The CDR3 nucleotides are TGTGCCAGTACCCAGACAGGGACGTATGGCTACACCTTC. Its protein is CASTQTGTYGYTF.

The rearrangement uses TRBV7-6 and TRBJ1-5; TRBD1 might be the D (6 bases). There are 15 residues in the CDR3. The V end was cut by 4 bases, the J end by 3 bases, with 13 bases between. CDR1 is SGHVS and CDR2 is FNYEAQ in the germline V gene. DNA for the CDR3: TGTGCCAGCAGCTCTGAACAGGGCTTCAATCAGCCCCAGCATTTT. Its protein product is CASSSEQGFNQPQHF.

The chain links TRBV11-3 to TRBJ2-1; D may be TRBD2 (5 bases). The V and J ends lost 5 bases and 1 base respectively, with 12 bases between them. The CDR3 has 15 amino acids. Germline CDR1 and CDR2: SGHNT and YENEEA. Here the CDR3 reads CASSHPGGSYNEQFF. The CDR3 DNA follows: TGTGCCAGCAGCCATCCTGGCGGGTCCTACAATGAGCAGTTCTTC. The whole variable domain, remainder taken from reference TRBV11-3 and TRBJ2-1, is EAGVVQSPRYKIIEKKQPVAFWCNPISGHNTLYWYLQNLGQGPELLIRYENEEAVDDSQLPKDRFSAERLKGVDSTLKIQPAELGDSAVYLCASSHPGGSYNEQFFGPGTRLTVL.

The V and J genes are TRBV30 and TRBJ1-2; tentative D call: TRBD1 (6 bases). The germline gives CDR1 GTSNPN, CDR2 SVGIG (reference sequence). V lost 3 bases, J lost 5 bases, and 13 bases lay in between. The CDR3 spans 13 residues. This CDR3 reads CAWRGRGGYGYTF. The DNA for the CDR3 is TGTGCCTGGAGAGGCAGGGGAGGGTATGGCTACACCTTC.

The V gene is TRBV19, the J gene TRBJ2-7; 7 positions match TRBD2. The CDR3 length is 16 residues. The germline CDR1 and CDR2 sequences are LNHDA and SQIVND (reference sequence). Trimming removed 5 bases from V and 6 bases from J; junction bases left unmatched: 16. The CDR3 DNA reads TGTGCCAGTAGTCATCAGCGACTAGCCCGCCGTGGCGAGCAGTACTTC. It specifies CASSHQRLARRGEQYF.

V and J are TRBV19 and TRBJ2-1; 10 bases match TRBD2. Looked up from germline, CDR1 is LNHDA and CDR2 is SQIVND (reference sequence). V lost 5 bases and J lost 9; bases outside the gene matches: 10. CDR3 size: 15 residues. CDR3 protein: CASSSSGRAYSEQFF. CDR3 sequence (DNA): TGTGCCAGTAGTTCCAGCGGGAGGGCCTATAGTGAGCAGTTCTTC.

In regard to this clone: An end of the junction differs from the germline gene, which may be a read error. This sequence joins TRBV3-1 (or the pseudogene TRBV3-2) and TRBJ1-4, with 7 positions matching TRBD1. This CDR3 has 14 residues. Germline CDR1 reads LGHDT; CDR2 reads YNNKEL (reference sequence). This chain's CDR3 is CASSPGTVNGKLFF. In nucleotides, the CDR3 is TGTGCCAGCAGCCCCGGGACAGTTAATGGAAAACTGTTTTTT.

The J gene is TRBJ1-6, the V gene TRBV7-3, with D maybe TRBD1 (5 bases). Deletions cut 4 bases from V and 7 bases from J, with 11 bases between. The CDR3 spans 14 residues. CDR1 and CDR2 from the germline V gene are SGHTA and FQGTGA. The CDR3 DNA reads as TGTGCCAGCAGCTCTCAGGGTTACAATTCACCCCTCCACTTT. Encoded protein: CASSSQGYNSPLHF.

The chain uses TRBV27 and TRBJ2-7, with D perhaps matching TRBD2 (5 bases). Trimming took off 6 bases at V and 2 bases at J, with 14 bases between the two ends. Germline CDR1 reads MNHEY; CDR2 reads SMNVEV (reference sequence). The CDR3 has 14 amino acids. CDR3: CASSSATGAYEQYF. CDR3 nucleotide sequence: TGTGCCAGCAGCTCTGCAACCGGGGCCTACGAGCAGTACTTC.

This CDR3 is CASSDSGHQQETQYF. The CDR3 coding sequence is TGTGCCAGCAGCGACTCGGGACACCAACAAGAGACCCAGTACTTC. The rearrangement links TRBV9 to TRBJ2-5, with D possibly matching TRBD1 (6 bases). The CDR3 spans 15 residues. Germline assignment: CDR1 SGDLS and CDR2 YYNGEE. V dropped 3 bases and J dropped 2 bases, with 14 bases sitting between them.

The rearrangement joins TRBV11-3 to TRBJ1-1; D possibly corresponds to TRBD1 (6 bases). The germline V gene encodes CDR1 SGHNT and CDR2 YENEEA. The CDR3 has 15 amino acids. V gave up 5 bases and J gave up 5 bases, with 18 bases separating them. In DNA, the CDR3 is TGTGCCAGCAGCGCCAGAGGGGGTGGACAGACTGAAGCTTTCTTT. Its translation: CASSARGGGQTEAFF. Full variable domain (rest looked up from reference TRBV11-3 and TRBJ1-1): EAGVVQSPRYKIIEKKQPVAFWCNPISGHNTLYWYLQNLGQGPELLIRYENEEAVDDSQLPKDRFSAERLKGVDSTLKIQPAELGDSAVYLCASSARGGGQTEAFFGQGTRLTVV.

The chain couples TRBV6-1 to TRBJ2-5; 10 nucleotides match TRBD2. The V gene's germline CDR1 is MNHNS and CDR2 SASEGT. V lost 4 bases and J lost 5; bases outside the gene matches: 13. The CDR3 has 17 amino acids. The CDR3 sequence is CASSVSSSGRMGETQYF. Written as DNA, the CDR3 is TGTGCCAGCAGTGTTTCGTCTAGCGGGAGAATGGGGGAGACCCAGTACTTC.

The rearrangement links TRBV5-6 to TRBJ2-7, with 11 bases identical to TRBD1. The V segment lost 4 bases and the J segment 6 bases; nucleotides outside the gene matches: 12. The CDR3 runs 16 residues. Germline V gives CDR1 SGHDT, CDR2 YYEEEE. The CDR3 DNA is TGTGCCAGCAGCCCCGGTACGGGACAGGGGGGAGGCGAGCAGTACTTC. Its translation is CASSPGTGQGGGEQYF.

V gene TRBV4-1 combines with J gene TRBJ1-6, with unresolved D. The CDR3 is 14 residues long. V was shortened by 0 bases and J by 10 bases, with 10 bases between the two germline ends. Germline V CDR1 and CDR2: MGHRA, YSYEKL. The CDR3 spells CASSQEGSGSPLHF. CDR3 bases: TGCGCCAGCAGCCAAGAAGGGAGCGGATCACCCCTCCACTTT.

This sequence joins TRBV4-3 and TRBJ2-6; the match to TRBD1 covers 8 bases. The J segment lost 3 bases and the V segment lost 1 base, leaving 5 bases of the junction unmatched. Germline-derived CDR1 and CDR2 are LGHNA and YSLEER. The CDR3 has 17 amino acids. The CDR3 coding sequence is TGCGCCAGCAGCCAAGGGTCAGGGGGCCGTGGGGCCAACGTCCTGACTTTC. Its translation is CASSQGSGGRGANVLTF.

This clone came up a few times. The rearrangement uses TRBV28 and TRBJ2-7, with TRBD1 matching 7 bases. This CDR3 has 12 residues. The germline gives CDR1 MDHEN, CDR2 SYDVKM. Trimming took 5 bases from V and 5 from J; bases not matched to a gene: 3. This chain's CDR3 is CASSVQGDEQYF. As DNA, the CDR3 is TGTGCCAGCAGTGTTCAGGGGGACGAGCAGTACTTC.

This sequence joins TRBV5-1 and TRBJ2-1, with D unresolved. V lost 5 bases and J 0 bases, leaving 15 bases between the germline ends. This CDR3 spans 16 amino acids. Germline CDR1 reads SGHRS; CDR2 reads YFSETQ. The CDR3 DNA is TGCGCCAGCAGAGAACGACCGGAGAGCTCCTACAATGAGCAGTTCTTC. Translated, it gives CASRERPESSYNEQFF.

V is TRBV28 and J is TRBJ2-7; D not resolved. Germline loops: CDR1 MDHEN, CDR2 SYDVKM. Trimming removed 6 bases from V and 6 bases from J, with 9 bases in between. The CDR3 runs 11 residues. CDR3 in DNA: TGTGCCAGCAGCATTGGGCCCGAGCAGTACTTC. Translated: CASSIGPEQYF.

This clone has more than one count but fewer than ten. Other DNA variants within this sample encode the same CDR3. This chain joins TRBV5-8 and TRBJ1-2; D ambiguous. The CDR3 is 14 residues long. CDR1 and CDR2 from the germline V gene are SGHTS and YDEGEE. The V end was cut by 0 bases, the J end by 1 base, with 7 bases between. This chain's CDR3 is CASSLDRVNYGYTF. CDR3 coding DNA: TGTGCCAGCAGCTTGGACCGAGTTAACTATGGCTACACCTTC.

The J gene is TRBJ2-7, the V gene TRBV9, with D possibly matching TRBD1 (5 bases). The CDR3 runs to 13 residues. V lost 3 bases and J 7 bases, leaving 14 bases between the germline ends. Germline V gene sequence: CDR1 SGDLS, CDR2 YYNGEE. CDR3 loop: CASSATLKGEQYF. The CDR3 coding sequence is TGTGCCAGCAGCGCCACGTTGAAGGGGGAGCAGTACTTC.